These 24 T cell receptor beta chains share one sample of origin, sequenced in a study of shared T cell receptors in the human thymus. Here immunoSEQ multiplex PCR was the method, and the copy in TCRdb shows in-frame clones only, minus some. Altogether some 700,000 clones are present, roughly 90% being singletons, with the ten largest covering 0.0095% to 0.011%. This sample was also put to use in a study of human thymus T cells.

The sample taken for sequencing was thymocytes. These receptors all stem from a boy in the first two years of life with a congenital heart defect.

The chain couples TRBV7-9 to TRBJ2-7, with 7 bases fitting TRBD1. The germline V gene encodes CDR1 SEHNR and CDR2 FQNEAQ (reference sequence). The CDR3 contains 12 residues. V trimming: 4 bases; J trimming: 6 bases; junction bases outside the gene matches: 3. CDR3 region: CASSSQGPEQYF. In DNA, the CDR3 is TGTGCCAGCAGCTCACAGGGGCCCGAGCAGTACTTC.

The V and J genes are TRBV15 and TRBJ2-2; D is undetermined. There are 16 residues in the CDR3. Germline lookup yields CDR1 LNHNV and CDR2 YYDKDF (reference sequence). V lost 0 bases, J lost 7 bases, and 15 bases lay in between. DNA for the CDR3: TGTGCCACCAGCAGAGATTACCTGCGGTCGAACGGGGAGCTGTTTTTT. Translation: CATSRDYLRSNGELFF.

The J gene is TRBJ1-1, the V gene TRBV6-5, with D maybe TRBD1 (5 bases). The V end lost 2 bases, the J end lost 5 bases, and 15 bases lay between the germline ends. Germline loops: CDR1 MNHEY, CDR2 SVGAGI. This CDR3 is built from 15 residues. The CDR3 sequence is CASSYRWGESTEAFF. CDR3 coding DNA: TGTGCCAGCAGTTACCGGTGGGGGGAAAGTACTGAAGCTTTCTTT.

The chain joins TRBV27 to TRBJ2-1; the match to TRBD2 covers 9 bases. CDR1 and CDR2 (germline): MNHEY, SMNVEV (reference sequence). The junction had 10 bases not matched to a gene; V was cut back by 7 bases and J by 6 bases. There are 15 residues in the CDR3. The CDR3 DNA reads TGTGCCAGCAATATCGGCGGGAGGGCGGGCAATGAGCAGTTCTTC. Amino acids: CASNIGGRAGNEQFF.

The chain carries TRBV18 and TRBJ1-4; 11 nucleotides line up with TRBD1. V lost 4 bases to trimming and J lost 2 bases; unmatched junction nucleotides: 12. CDR1 KGHSH and CDR2 LQKENI come from the germline V gene. This CDR3 contains 19 residues. The CDR3 DNA follows: TGTGCCAGCTCACTAGCCGGGACAGGGGGGCCGGATACTAATGAAAAACTGTTTTTT. Residues: CASSLAGTGGPDTNEKLFF.

The rearrangement joins TRBV4-3 to TRBJ1-1; D gene unclear. Germline V CDR1 and CDR2: LGHNA, YSLEER. V was pared by 0 bases and J by 4 bases, with 12 bases between. This CDR3 spans 15 amino acids. The CDR3 loop is CASSQEGREGTEAFF. The CDR3 region has the DNA TGCGCCAGCAGCCAAGAGGGGAGGGAAGGCACTGAAGCTTTCTTT.

The rearrangement links TRBV14 to TRBJ2-6; D perhaps matches TRBD2 (7 bases). Per the germline V gene, CDR1 is SGHDN and CDR2 is FVKESK. V lost 1 base, J lost 0 bases, and 19 bases lay in between. The CDR3 is made up of 20 amino acids. This chain's CDR3 is CASSQGGGALSYSGANVLTF. Here the CDR3 DNA reads TGTGCCAGCAGCCAAGGTGGGGGGGCCCTTTCTTACTCTGGGGCCAACGTCCTGACTTTC.

The chain employs TRBV27 and TRBJ2-1; 9 bases agree with TRBD2. CDR1 is MNHEY, CDR2 SMNVEV, per germline (reference sequence). This CDR3 region has 15 residues. V was pared by 2 bases and J by 8 bases, with 7 bases of the junction left unmatched. For the CDR3, the DNA is TGTGCCAGCAGTTTACCCAGCGGGAGGTCCGATGAGCAGTTCTTC. Translated: CASSLPSGRSDEQFF.

V gene TRBV6-5 combines with J gene TRBJ2-1; D perhaps matches TRBD2 (6 bases). Germline assignment: CDR1 MNHEY and CDR2 SVGAGI. V lost 6 bases to trimming and J lost 8 bases, with 14 bases between them. The CDR3 loop spans 13 amino acids. The CDR3: CASSLLWGDEQFF. The CDR3 region has the DNA TGTGCCAGCAGCTTGCTGTGGGGGGATGAGCAGTTCTTC.

The V call is TRBV11-2, the J call TRBJ2-5; TRBD1 aligns across 7 bases. This CDR3 contains 17 residues. Germline V gives CDR1 SGHAT, CDR2 FQNNGV. V lost 0 bases and J lost 5; bases outside the gene matches: 12. CDR3 DNA: TGTGCCAGCAGCTTAGATCCCGAGACTGACAGGGTGGAGACCCAGTACTTC. This sequence encodes CASSLDPETDRVETQYF.

The chain uses TRBV19 and TRBJ2-7; D is perhaps TRBD2 (6 bases). Germline V gene data show CDR1 as LNHDA and CDR2 as SQIVND (reference sequence). With 5 bases removed from V and 3 bases from J, the gap between germline ends came to 11 bases. CDR3 size: 13 residues. CDR3 coding DNA: TGTGCCAGTAGTGCCGGGAGTTACTACGAGCAGTACTTC. This gives the protein CASSAGSYYEQYF.

The rearrangement joins TRBV2 to TRBJ2-5; TRBD2 agrees at 10 bases. The J call could be wrong; TRBJ2-7 is a better fit for the DNA end. Germline CDR1 is SNHLY and CDR2 is FYNNEI. This CDR3 contains 14 residues. As DNA, the CDR3 is TGTGCCAGCAGTGAGACTAGCGGGTGCGACGAGCAGTACTTC. It translates to CASSETSGCDEQYF.

This chain links TRBV29-1 with TRBJ1-2; TRBD1 might be the D (6 bases). Deletions cut 4 bases from V and 4 bases from J, with 22 bases between. Germline V gives CDR1 SQVTM, CDR2 ANQGSEA. The CDR3 runs to 16 residues. The CDR3 loop is CSVGDYLVTGFYGYTF. CDR3 sequence (DNA): TGCAGCGTTGGTGATTATTTGGTGACAGGTTTCTATGGCTACACCTTC.

This chain connects TRBV5-1 to TRBJ1-2, with D possibly being TRBD1 (5 bases). This CDR3 has 14 amino acids. The V gene's germline CDR1 is SGHRS and CDR2 YFSETQ. Trimming removed 0 bases at V and 4 bases at J, with 10 bases between. This CDR3 is CASSLAGGCYGYTF. The CDR3 DNA is TGCGCCAGCAGCTTGGCCGGGGGGTGCTATGGCTACACCTTC.

This clone was picked up a small number of times. CDR3 residues: CASSPNAGGGTEAFF. CDR3 DNA: TGTGCCAGCAGCCCAAATGCGGGAGGGGGCACTGAAGCTTTCTTT. The chain carries TRBV14 and TRBJ1-1; a weak D match, TRBD1 (6 bases). Germline V gene sequence: CDR1 SGHDN, CDR2 FVKESK. The CDR3 extends over 15 amino acids. V was pared by 4 bases and J by 4 bases, with 16 bases between. The whole variable domain, filled in from reference TRBV14 and TRBJ1-1, reads EAGVTQFPSHSVIEKGQTVTLRCDPISGHDNLYWYRRVMGKEIKFLLHFVKESKQDESGMPNNRFLAERTGGTYSTLKVQPAELEDSGVYFCASSPNAGGGTEAFFGQGTRLTVV.

The chain combines TRBV5-8 with TRBJ1-2, with 7 positions matching TRBD1. V dropped 0 bases and J dropped 8; count of bases not matched to a gene: 10. The CDR3 has 15 amino acids. The germline CDR1 and CDR2 sequences are SGHTS and YDEGEE. The CDR3 DNA is TGTGCCAGCAGCTTGGCCTCGGACAGGAAGGACGGCTACACCTTC. Translation: CASSLASDRKDGYTF.

V and J are TRBV7-2 and TRBJ2-5, with TRBD2 identical over 8 bases. Unmatched junction bases numbered 12, after V lost 5 bases and J lost 7 bases. The CDR3 covers 15 residues. Germline assignment: CDR1 SGHTA and CDR2 FQGNSA. Here the CDR3 DNA reads TGTGCCAGCAGCCCATTAGCGGGACCTAGACGGACCCAGTACTTC. Residues: CASSPLAGPRRTQYF.

The rearrangement joins TRBV6-5 to TRBJ2-2, with 10 positions matching TRBD2. Germline CDR1 reads MNHEY; CDR2 reads SVGAGI. The CDR3 extends over 16 amino acids. J lost 9 bases, V lost 0 bases, and 7 bases had no gene match. The CDR3 coding sequence is TGTGCCAGCAGTTACTCGAAAGCGGGAGGGCCGCGGGAGCTGTTTTTT. It codes for CASSYSKAGGPRELFF.

The chain combines TRBV4-3 with TRBJ1-2; D perhaps matches TRBD1 (5 bases). This CDR3 is built from 17 residues. The germline gives CDR1 LGHNA, CDR2 YSLEER. V gave up 0 bases and J gave up 5 bases, with 19 bases separating them. The CDR3 DNA reads as TGCGCCAGCAGCCAAGATCCCAACACAGGCGCGGGGTATGGCTACACCTTC. It translates to CASSQDPNTGAGYGYTF.

This chain links TRBV10-3 with TRBJ2-7; tentative D call: TRBD2 (5 bases). Trimming pared 0 bases from V and 5 bases from J, leaving 17 bases between. Germline lookup yields CDR1 ENHRY and CDR2 SYGVKD. CDR3 length: 16 amino acids. CDR3 protein: CAISESARETDNEQYF. CDR3 DNA: TGTGCCATCAGTGAGTCAGCGAGGGAGACCGACAACGAGCAGTACTTC.

The chain links TRBV30 to TRBJ2-5; TRBD2 agrees at 8 bases. The CDR3 runs to 13 residues. Germline V gene data show CDR1 as GTSNPN and CDR2 as SVGIG (reference sequence). V trimming: 3 bases; J trimming: 3 bases; junction bases outside the gene matches: 3. This chain's CDR3 is CAWRARGEETQYF. The CDR3 region has the DNA TGTGCCTGGAGGGCGCGGGGGGAAGAGACCCAGTACTTC.

V gene TRBV15 combines with J gene TRBJ2-7; perhaps TRBD1 as D (6 bases). The CDR3 extends over 14 amino acids. V was cut by 5 bases and J by 4 bases, with 15 bases left in between. The germline V gene encodes CDR1 LNHNV and CDR2 YYDKDF (reference sequence). The CDR3: CATSRDTTPYEQYF. The CDR3 DNA reads as TGTGCCACCAGCCGGGACACCACCCCTTACGAGCAGTACTTC.

The rearrangement uses TRBV4-3 and TRBJ1-2; TRBD1 matches at 12 bases. Germline loops: CDR1 LGHNA, CDR2 YSLEER. CDR3 length equals 18 residues. The trim removed 0 bases at V and 7 bases at J, leaving 12 bases unmatched. CDR3: CASSQEYWGQGARSGYTF. CDR3 DNA: TGCGCCAGCAGCCAAGAGTATTGGGGACAGGGGGCGCGGAGTGGCTACACCTTC.

The rearrangement joins TRBV27 to TRBJ2-7, with D perhaps TRBD2 (6 bases). The CDR3 consists of 14 residues. The ends were cut back, 5 bases at V and 5 bases at J, with 16 bases in the middle. Germline loops: CDR1 MNHEY, CDR2 SMNVEV (reference sequence). The CDR3 DNA is TGTGCCAGCAGTCCCGTGGTGGGGGGAGACGAGCAGTACTTC. As protein: CASSPVVGGDEQYF.